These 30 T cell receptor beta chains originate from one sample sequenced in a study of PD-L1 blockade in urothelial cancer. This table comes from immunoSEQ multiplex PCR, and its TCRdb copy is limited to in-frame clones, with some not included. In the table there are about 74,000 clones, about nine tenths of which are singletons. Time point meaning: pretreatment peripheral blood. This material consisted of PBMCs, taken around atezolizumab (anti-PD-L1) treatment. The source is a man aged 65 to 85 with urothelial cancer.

Here the CDR3 reads CASAREGRNEQFF. As DNA, the CDR3 is TGCGCCAGCGCACGGGAAGGACGCAATGAGCAGTTCTTC. The chain links TRBV5-1 to TRBJ2-1; D is possibly TRBD2 (5 bases). This CDR3 has 13 residues. V was clipped by 7 bases and J by 6 bases, with 14 bases between them. CDR1 and CDR2 (germline): SGHRS, YFSETQ.

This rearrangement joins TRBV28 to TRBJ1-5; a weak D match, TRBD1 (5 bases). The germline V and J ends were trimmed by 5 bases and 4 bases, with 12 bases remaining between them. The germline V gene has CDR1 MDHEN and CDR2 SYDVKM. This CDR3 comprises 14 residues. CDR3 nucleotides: TGTGCCAGCAGTGACCCGGGGGGAAATCAGCCCCAGCATTTT. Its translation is CASSDPGGNQPQHF.

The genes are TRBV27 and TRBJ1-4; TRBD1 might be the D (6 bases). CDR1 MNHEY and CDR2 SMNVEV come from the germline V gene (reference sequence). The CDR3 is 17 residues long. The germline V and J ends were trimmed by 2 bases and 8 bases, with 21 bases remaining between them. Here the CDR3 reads CASSLRKGGGTGEKLFF. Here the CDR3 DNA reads TGTGCCAGCAGTTTACGGAAAGGGGGGGGGACGGGAGAAAAACTGTTTTTT.

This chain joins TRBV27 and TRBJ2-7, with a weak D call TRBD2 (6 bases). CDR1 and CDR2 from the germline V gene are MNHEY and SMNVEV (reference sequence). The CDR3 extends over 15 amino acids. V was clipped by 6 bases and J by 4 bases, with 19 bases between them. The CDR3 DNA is TGTGCCAGCAGAGTTAGGACTAACCTAATTTACGAGCAGTACTTC. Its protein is CASRVRTNLIYEQYF.

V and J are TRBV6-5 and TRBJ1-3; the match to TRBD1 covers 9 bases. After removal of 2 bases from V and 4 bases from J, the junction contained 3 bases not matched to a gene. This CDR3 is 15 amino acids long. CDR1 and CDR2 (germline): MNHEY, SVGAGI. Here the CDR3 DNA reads TGTGCCAGCAGTTACCAACAGGGGGCCGGAAACACCATATATTTT. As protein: CASSYQQGAGNTIYF.

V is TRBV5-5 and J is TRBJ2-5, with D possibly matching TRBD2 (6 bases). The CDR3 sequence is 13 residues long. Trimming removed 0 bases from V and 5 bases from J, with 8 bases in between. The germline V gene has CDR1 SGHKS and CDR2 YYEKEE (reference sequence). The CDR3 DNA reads TGTGCCAGCAGCTTGGGGGGGGAGGAGACCCAGTACTTC. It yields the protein CASSLGGEETQYF.

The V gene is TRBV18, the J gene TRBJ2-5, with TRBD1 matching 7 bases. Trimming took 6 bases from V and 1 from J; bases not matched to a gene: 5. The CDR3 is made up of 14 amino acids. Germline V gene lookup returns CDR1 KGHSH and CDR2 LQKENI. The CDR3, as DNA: TGTGCCAGCTCCCCGGGACAGAGCCAAGAGACCCAGTACTTC. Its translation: CASSPGQSQETQYF.

CDR3 in amino acids: CASSPGGTDTQYF. The CDR3, as DNA: TGTGCCAGCAGCCCGGGGGGCACAGATACGCAGTATTTT. The gene calls are TRBV7-8 and TRBJ2-3; a weak D match, TRBD2 (6 bases). This CDR3 has 13 residues. The germline V and J ends were trimmed by 5 bases and 1 base, with 7 bases remaining between them. Germline loops: CDR1 SGHVS, CDR2 FQNEAQ. Using reference TRBV7-8 and TRBJ2-3 for the parts outside the CDR3, the full variable domain is GAGVSQSPRYKVAKRGQDVALRCDPISGHVSLFWYQQALGQGPEFLTYFQNEAQLDKSGLPSDRFFAERPEGSVSTLKIQRTQQEDSAVYLCASSPGGTDTQYFGPGTRLTVL.

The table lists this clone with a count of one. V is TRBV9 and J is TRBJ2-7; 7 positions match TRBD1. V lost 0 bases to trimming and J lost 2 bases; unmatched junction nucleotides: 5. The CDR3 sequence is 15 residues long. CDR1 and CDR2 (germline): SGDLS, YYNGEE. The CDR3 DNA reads TGTGCCAGCAGCGTAGGGCCAGGACAGGCCTACGAGCAGTACTTC. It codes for CASSVGPGQAYEQYF.

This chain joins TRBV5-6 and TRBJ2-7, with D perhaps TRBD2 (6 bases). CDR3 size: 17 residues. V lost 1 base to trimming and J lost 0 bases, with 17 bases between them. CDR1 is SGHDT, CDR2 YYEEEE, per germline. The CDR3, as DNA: TGTGCCAGCAGCTTGTTGGTTAAGGGACTGAGCTCCTACGAGCAGTACTTC. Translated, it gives CASSLLVKGLSSYEQYF.

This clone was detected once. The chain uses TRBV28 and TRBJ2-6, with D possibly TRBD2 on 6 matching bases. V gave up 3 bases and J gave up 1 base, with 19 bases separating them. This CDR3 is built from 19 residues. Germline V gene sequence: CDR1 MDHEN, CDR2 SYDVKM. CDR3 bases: TGTGCCAGCAGTTTGCAGGGACTTTCCCTTCCTTCTGGGGCCAACGTCCTGACTTTC. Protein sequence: CASSLQGLSLPSGANVLTF.

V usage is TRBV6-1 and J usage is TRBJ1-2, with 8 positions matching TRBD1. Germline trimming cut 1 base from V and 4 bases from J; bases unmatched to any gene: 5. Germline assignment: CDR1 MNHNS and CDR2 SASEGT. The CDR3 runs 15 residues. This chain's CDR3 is CASSEGRGQGYGYTF. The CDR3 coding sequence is TGTGCCAGCAGTGAAGGCAGGGGGCAGGGCTATGGCTACACCTTC.

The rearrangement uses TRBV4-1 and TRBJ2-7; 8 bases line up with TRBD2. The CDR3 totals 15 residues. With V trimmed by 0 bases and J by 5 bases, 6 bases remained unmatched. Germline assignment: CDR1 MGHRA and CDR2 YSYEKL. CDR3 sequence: CASSQEGLVYNEQYF. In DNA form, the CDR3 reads TGCGCCAGCAGCCAAGAGGGACTAGTCTATAACGAGCAGTACTTC.

The CDR3 sequence is CASSQRSGPYGYTF. CDR3 sequence (DNA): TGTGCCAGCAGCCAACGGAGCGGGCCTTATGGCTACACCTTC. This rearrangement joins TRBV14 to TRBJ1-2; D is undetermined. This CDR3 contains 14 residues. Trimming removed 2 bases at V and 5 bases at J, with 12 bases between. Germline V lookup: CDR1 SGHDN, CDR2 FVKESK.

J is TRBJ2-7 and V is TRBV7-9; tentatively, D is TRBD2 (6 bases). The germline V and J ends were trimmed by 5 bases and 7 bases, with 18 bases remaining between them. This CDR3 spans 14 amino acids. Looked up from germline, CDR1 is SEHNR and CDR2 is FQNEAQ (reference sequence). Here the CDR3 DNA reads TGTGCCAGCAGCCCCCCCCCGGGAGAACCGGAGCAGTACTTC. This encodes CASSPPPGEPEQYF.

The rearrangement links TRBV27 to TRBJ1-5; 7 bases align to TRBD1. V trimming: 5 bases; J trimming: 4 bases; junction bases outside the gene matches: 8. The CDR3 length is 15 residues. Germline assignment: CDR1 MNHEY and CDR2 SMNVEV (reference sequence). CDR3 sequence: CASSNGQATNQPQHF. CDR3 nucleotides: TGTGCCAGCAGTAACGGACAGGCTACTAATCAGCCCCAGCATTTT.

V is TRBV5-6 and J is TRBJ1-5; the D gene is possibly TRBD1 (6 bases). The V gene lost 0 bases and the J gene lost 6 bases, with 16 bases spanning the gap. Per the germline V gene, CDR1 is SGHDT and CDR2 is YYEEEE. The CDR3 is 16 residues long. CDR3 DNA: TGTGCCAGCAGCTTGGGGTTGTCAGGGGCTCGTCAGCCCCAGCATTTT. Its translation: CASSLGLSGARQPQHF.

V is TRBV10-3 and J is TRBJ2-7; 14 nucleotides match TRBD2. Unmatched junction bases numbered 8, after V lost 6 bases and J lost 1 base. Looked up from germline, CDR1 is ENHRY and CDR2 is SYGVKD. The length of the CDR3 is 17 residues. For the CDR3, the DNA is TGTGCCATCAGCACCGGGACTAGCGGGAGCCTATCCTACGAGCAGTACTTC. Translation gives CAISTGTSGSLSYEQYF.

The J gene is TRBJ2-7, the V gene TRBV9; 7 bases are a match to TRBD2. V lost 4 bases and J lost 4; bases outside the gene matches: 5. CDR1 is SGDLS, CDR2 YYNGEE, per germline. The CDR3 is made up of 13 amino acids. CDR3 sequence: CASSPHGGYEQYF. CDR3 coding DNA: TGTGCCAGCAGCCCCCACGGGGGGTACGAGCAGTACTTC. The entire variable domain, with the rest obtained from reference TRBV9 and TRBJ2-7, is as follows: DSGVTQTPKHLITATGQRVTLRCSPRSGDLSVYWYQQSLDQGLQFLIQYYNGEERAKGNILERFSAQQFPDLHSELNLSSLELGDSALYFCASSPHGGYEQYFGPGTRLTVT.

CDR3 residues: CAWQIATNEQFF. CDR3 coding DNA: TGTGCCTGGCAGATAGCGACAAATGAGCAGTTCTTC. V and J are TRBV30 and TRBJ2-1; perhaps TRBD2 as D (5 bases). Between the trimmed V and J ends, which lost 5 bases and 7 bases, there was a span of 12 bases. Per the germline V gene, CDR1 is GTSNPN and CDR2 is SVGIG (reference sequence). The CDR3 is 12 amino acids.

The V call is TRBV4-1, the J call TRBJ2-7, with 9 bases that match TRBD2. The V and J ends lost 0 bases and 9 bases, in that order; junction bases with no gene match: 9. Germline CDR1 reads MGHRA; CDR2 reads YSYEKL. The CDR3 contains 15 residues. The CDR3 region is CASSQDLRGRASQYF. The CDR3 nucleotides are TGCGCCAGCAGCCAAGATCTTCGCGGGAGGGCCTCGCAGTACTTC.

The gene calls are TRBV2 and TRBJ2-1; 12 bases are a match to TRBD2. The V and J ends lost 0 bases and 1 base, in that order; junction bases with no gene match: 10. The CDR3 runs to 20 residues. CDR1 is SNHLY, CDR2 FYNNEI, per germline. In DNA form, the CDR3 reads TGTGCCAGCAGTGAAGCTGCTAGCGGGAGGGCTTTTCGATCCTACAATGAGCAGTTCTTC. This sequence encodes CASSEAASGRAFRSYNEQFF.

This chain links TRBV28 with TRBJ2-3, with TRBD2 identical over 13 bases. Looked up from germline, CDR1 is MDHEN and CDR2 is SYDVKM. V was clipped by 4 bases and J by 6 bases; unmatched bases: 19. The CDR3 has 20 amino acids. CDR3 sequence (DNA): TGTGCCAGCAGTTCCCCATTAAACGATGGGACTAGCGGGAAAGGGGATACGCAGTATTTT. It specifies CASSSPLNDGTSGKGDTQYF. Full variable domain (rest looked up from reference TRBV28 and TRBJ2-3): DVKVTQSSRYLVKRTGEKVFLECVQDMDHENMFWYRQDPGLGLRLIYFSYDVKMKEKGDIPEGYSVSREKKERFSLILESASTNQTSMYLCASSSPLNDGTSGKGDTQYFGPGTRLTVL.

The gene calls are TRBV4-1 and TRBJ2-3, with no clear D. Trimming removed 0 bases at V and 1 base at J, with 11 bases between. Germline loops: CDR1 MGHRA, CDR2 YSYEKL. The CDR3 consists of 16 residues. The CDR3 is CASSQDVALGTDTQYF. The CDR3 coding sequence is TGCGCCAGCAGCCAAGATGTGGCCCTTGGCACAGATACGCAGTATTTT.

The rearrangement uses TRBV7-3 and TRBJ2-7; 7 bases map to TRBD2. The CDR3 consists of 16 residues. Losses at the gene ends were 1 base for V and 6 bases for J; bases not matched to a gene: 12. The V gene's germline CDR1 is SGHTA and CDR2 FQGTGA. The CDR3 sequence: CASSLNGGLVSSEQYF. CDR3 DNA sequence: TGTGCCAGCAGCTTAAATGGCGGACTAGTATCATCCGAGCAGTACTTC.

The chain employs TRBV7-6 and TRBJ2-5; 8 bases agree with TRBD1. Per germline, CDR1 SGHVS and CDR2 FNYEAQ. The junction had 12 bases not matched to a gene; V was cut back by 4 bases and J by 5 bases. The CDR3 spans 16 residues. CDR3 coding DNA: TGTGCCAGCAGCTCGAACCGCGGACAGGGCGGGGAGACCCAGTACTTC. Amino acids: CASSSNRGQGGETQYF. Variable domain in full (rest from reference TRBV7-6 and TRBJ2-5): GAGVSQSPRYKVTKRGQDVALRCDPISGHVSLYWYRQALGQGPEFLTYFNYEAQQDKSGLPNDRFSAERPEGSISTLTIQRTEQRDSAMYRCASSSNRGQGGETQYFGPGTRLLVL.

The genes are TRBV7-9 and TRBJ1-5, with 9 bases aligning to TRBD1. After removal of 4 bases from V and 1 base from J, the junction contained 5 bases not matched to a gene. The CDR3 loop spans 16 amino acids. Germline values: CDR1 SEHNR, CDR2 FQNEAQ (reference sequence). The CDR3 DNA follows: TGTGCCAGCAGCTCTTGGACAGGGGCAAGCAATCAGCCCCAGCATTTT. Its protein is CASSSWTGASNQPQHF.

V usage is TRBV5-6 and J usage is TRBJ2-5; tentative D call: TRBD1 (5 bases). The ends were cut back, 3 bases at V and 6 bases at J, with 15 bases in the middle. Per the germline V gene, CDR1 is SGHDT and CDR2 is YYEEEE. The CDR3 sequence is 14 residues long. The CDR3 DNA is TGTGCCAGCAGCTGGCGACAGCCGGGCCAGACCCAGTACTTC. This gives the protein CASSWRQPGQTQYF.

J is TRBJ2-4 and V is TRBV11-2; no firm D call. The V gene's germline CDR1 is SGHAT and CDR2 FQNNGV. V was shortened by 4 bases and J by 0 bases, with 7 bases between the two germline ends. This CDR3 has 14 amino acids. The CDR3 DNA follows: TGTGCCAGCAGCTCCCGACTAGCCAAAAACATTCAGTACTTC. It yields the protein CASSSRLAKNIQYF. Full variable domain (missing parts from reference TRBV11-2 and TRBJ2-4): EAGVAQSPRYKIIEKRQSVAFWCNPISGHATLYWYQQILGQGPKLLIQFQNNGVVDDSQLPKDRFSAERLKGVDSTLKIQPAKLEDSAVYLCASSSRLAKNIQYFGAGTRLSVL.

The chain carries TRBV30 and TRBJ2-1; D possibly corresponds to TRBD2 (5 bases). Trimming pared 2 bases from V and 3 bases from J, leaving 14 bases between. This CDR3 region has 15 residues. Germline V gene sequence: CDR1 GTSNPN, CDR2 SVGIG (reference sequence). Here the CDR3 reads CAWSPQRALYNEQFF. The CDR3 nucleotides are TGTGCCTGGAGTCCCCAGAGGGCTCTCTACAATGAGCAGTTCTTC.